This record concerns one T cell receptor (beta chain) sequence. Its antigen remains unknown. The data were obtained in a study of cytomegalovirus exposure and HLA in healthy donors. Study-level results: A list of approximately 160 TCR beta chains associated with cytomegalovirus was given. Reportedly, a later analysis found an Asian-associated ancestry cluster had fewer N-insertions than the approximately 670-donor mean. Specific recognition of CMV antigens was confirmed in vitro for a few chains (all CMV-associated).

V dropped 2 bases and J dropped 4; count of bases not matched to a gene: 12. This CDR3 spans 18 amino acids. The germline V gene encodes CDR1 MNHNS and CDR2 SASEGT. The PCR employed 60 Vbeta primers together with 13 Jbeta primers. Sequenced by immunoSEQ multiplex PCR; TCRdb stores in-frame clones only, minus some. Here the sample spans 90,000 to 120,000 clones, around three quarters being singletons. This chain links TRBV6-1 with TRBJ1-3; 9 positions match TRBD1. The receptor's source is a man aged 30 to 39 in good health and CMV-seronegative. Sequenced sample: PBMCs. The CDR3 sequence: CASSESLTGGVLGNTIYF. CDR3 in DNA: TGTGCCAGCAGTGAATCCCTGACAGGGGGGGTGTTGGGAAACACCATATATTTT.